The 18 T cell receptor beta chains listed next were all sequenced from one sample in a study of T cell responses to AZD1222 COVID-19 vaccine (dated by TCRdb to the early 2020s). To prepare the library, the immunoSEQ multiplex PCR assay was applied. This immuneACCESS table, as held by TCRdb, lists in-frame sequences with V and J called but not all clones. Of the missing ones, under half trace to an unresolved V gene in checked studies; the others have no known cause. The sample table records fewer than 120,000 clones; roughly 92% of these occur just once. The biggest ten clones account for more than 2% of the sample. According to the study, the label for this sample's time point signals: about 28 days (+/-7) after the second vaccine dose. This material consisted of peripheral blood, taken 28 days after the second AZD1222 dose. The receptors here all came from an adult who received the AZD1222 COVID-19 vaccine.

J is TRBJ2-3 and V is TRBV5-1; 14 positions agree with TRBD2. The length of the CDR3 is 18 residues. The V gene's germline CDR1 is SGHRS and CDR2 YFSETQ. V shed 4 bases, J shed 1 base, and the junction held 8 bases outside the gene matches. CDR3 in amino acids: CASSTGLAGGAGTDTQYF. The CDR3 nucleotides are TGCGCCAGCAGCACTGGACTAGCGGGGGGCGCGGGCACAGATACGCAGTATTTT.

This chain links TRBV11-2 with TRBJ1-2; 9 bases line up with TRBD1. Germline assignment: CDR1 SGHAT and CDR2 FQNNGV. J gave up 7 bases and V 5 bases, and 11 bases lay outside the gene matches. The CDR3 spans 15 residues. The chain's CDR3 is CASSRGDRVTGGYTF. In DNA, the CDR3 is TGTGCCAGCAGCCGCGGGGACAGGGTTACTGGTGGCTACACCTTC.

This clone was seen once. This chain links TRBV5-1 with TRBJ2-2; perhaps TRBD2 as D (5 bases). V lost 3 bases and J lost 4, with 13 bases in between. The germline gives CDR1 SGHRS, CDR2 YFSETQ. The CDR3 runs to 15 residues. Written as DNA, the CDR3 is TGCGCCAGCAGCTCGACGGGGATTTCCACCGGGGAGCTGTTTTTT. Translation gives CASSSTGISTGELFF.

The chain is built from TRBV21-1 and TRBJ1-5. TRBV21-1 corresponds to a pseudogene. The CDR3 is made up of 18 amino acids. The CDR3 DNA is TGTGCCAGCAGCAAAAGGCCGACGCCCAAAGGCCCATATCAGCCCCAGCATTTT. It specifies CASSKRPTPKGPYQPQHF.

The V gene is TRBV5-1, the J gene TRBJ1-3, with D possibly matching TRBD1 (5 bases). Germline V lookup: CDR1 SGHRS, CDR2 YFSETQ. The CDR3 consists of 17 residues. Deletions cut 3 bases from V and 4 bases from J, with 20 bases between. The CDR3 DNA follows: TGCGCCAGCAGCTGGGGCGGGGGACCTATTAAAGGAAACACCATATATTTT. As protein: CASSWGGGPIKGNTIYF.

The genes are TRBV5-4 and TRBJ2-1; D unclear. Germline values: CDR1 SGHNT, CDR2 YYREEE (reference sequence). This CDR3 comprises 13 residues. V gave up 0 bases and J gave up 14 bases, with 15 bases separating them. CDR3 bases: TGTGCCAGCAGCTTGGACTCGGATAGCTCCAAGTTCTTC. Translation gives CASSLDSDSSKFF. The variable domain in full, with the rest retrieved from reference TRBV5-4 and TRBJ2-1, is ETGVTQSPTHLIKTRGQQVTLRCSSQSGHNTVSWYQQALGQGPQFIFQYYREEENGRGNFPPRFSGLQFPNYSSELNVNALELDDSALYLCASSLDSDSSKFFGPGTRLTVL.

CDR3 bases: TGTGCCAGCTCACCACCGGCGCGGGGCACTGAAGCTTTCTTT. Amino acid sequence: CASSPPARGTEAFF. This chain links TRBV18 with TRBJ1-1; D is uncertain. V dropped 0 bases and J dropped 4 bases, with 9 bases sitting between them. The germline CDR1 and CDR2 sequences are KGHSH and LQKENI. The CDR3 length is 14 residues.

This CDR3 is CASSLLSARYEQYF. DNA of the CDR3: TGTGCCAGCAGCTTGCTGTCAGCCCGCTACGAGCAGTACTTC. The rearrangement joins TRBV5-6 to TRBJ2-7; D not certain. V was trimmed by 1 base and J by 3 bases, leaving 11 bases between them. CDR1 and CDR2 (germline): SGHDT, YYEEEE. The CDR3 is made up of 14 amino acids. The variable domain in full, completed from reference TRBV5-6 and TRBJ2-7, reads DAGVTQSPTHLIKTRGQQVTLRCSPKSGHDTVSWYQQALGQGPQFIFQYYEEEERQRGNFPDRFSGHQFPNYSSELNVNALLLGDSALYLCASSLLSARYEQYFGPGTRLTVT.

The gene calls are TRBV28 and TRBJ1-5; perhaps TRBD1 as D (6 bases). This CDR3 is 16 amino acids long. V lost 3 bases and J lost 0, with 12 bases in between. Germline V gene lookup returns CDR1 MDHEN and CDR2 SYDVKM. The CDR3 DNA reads TGTGCCAGCAGTTTTCGGACAGTCTATAGCAATCAGCCCCAGCATTTT. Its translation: CASSFRTVYSNQPQHF.

The DNA for the CDR3 is TGTGCCAGCAGCCAAGAGGGACAGGGTTTGGGTCCCAGCTCCTACAATGAGCAGTTCTTC. Translating gives CASSQEGQGLGPSSYNEQFF. The chain is built from TRBV4-2 and TRBJ2-1, with TRBD1 matching 9 bases. Looked up from germline, CDR1 is LGHNA and CDR2 is YNFKEQ. The CDR3 sequence is 20 residues long. V was pared by 0 bases and J by 0 bases, with 12 bases of the junction left unmatched.

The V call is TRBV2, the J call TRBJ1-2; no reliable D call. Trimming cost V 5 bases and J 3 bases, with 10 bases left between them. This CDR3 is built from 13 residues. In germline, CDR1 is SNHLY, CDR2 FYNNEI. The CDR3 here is CASSLSRDYGYTF. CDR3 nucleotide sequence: TGTGCCAGCAGTCTCTCCCGGGACTATGGCTACACCTTC.

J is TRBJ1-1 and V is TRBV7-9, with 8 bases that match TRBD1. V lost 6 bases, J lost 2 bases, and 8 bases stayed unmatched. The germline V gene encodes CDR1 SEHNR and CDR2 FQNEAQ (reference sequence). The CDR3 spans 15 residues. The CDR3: CASSLLGTGNTEAFF. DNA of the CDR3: TGTGCCAGCAGTCTACTCGGGACAGGAAACACTGAAGCTTTCTTT.

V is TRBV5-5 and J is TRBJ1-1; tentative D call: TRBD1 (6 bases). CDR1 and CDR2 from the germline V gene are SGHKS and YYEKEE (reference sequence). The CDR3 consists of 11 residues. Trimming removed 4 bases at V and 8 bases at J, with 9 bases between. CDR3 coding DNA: TGTGCCAGCAGCCGCGGGACAGAAGCTTTCTTT. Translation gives CASSRGTEAFF.

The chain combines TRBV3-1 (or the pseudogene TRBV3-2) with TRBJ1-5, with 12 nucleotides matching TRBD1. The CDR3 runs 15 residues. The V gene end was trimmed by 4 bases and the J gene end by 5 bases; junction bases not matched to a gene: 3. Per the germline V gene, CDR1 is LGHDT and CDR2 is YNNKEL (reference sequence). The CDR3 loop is CASSPGTGGDQPQHF. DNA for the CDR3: TGTGCCAGCAGCCCCGGGACAGGGGGCGATCAGCCCCAGCATTTT.

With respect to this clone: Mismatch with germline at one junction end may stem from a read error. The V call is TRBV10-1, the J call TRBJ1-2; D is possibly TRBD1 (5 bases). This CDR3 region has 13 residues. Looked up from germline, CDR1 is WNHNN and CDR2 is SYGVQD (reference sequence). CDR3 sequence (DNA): TGCGTCAGCAGTAGACAGCCTAACTATGGCTACACCTTC. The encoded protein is CVSSRQPNYGYTF.

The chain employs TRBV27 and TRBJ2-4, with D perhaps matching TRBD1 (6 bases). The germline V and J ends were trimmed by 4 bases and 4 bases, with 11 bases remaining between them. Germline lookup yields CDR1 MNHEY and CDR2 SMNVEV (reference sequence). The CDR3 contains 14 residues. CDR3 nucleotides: TGTGCCAGCAGTTATCAGGGGCCTAAAAACATTCAGTACTTC. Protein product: CASSYQGPKNIQYF.

In nucleotides, the CDR3 is TGTGCTAGTGGTCGACAGCAGTTTAATTCACCCCTCCACTTT. Translated: CASGRQQFNSPLHF. The chain employs TRBV12-5 and TRBJ1-6; a weak D match, TRBD1 (5 bases). CDR3 length: 14 amino acids. Germline lookup yields CDR1 LGHNT and CDR2 FRNRAP. Trimming pared 5 bases from V and 6 bases from J, leaving 11 bases between.

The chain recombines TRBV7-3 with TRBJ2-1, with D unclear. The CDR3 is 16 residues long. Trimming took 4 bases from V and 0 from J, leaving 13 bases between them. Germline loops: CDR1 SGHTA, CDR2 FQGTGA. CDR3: CASSSRLQSSYNEQFF. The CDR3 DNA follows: TGTGCCAGCAGCTCCCGGCTCCAAAGCTCCTACAATGAGCAGTTCTTC. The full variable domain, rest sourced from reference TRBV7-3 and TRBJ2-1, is GAGVSQTPSNKVTEKGKYVELRCDPISGHTALYWYRQSLGQGPEFLIYFQGTGAADDSGLPNDRFFAVRPEGSVSTLKIQRTERGDSAVYLCASSSRLQSSYNEQFFGPGTRLTVL.